The rows below give T cell receptor beta chains drawn from one sample of a study of neurological immune-mediated disorders. Each CDR3 protein is one row after TCRdb ran MiXCR on the 5' RACE reads. The sample has about 50,000 distinct CDR3 sequences; around 4.2% are singletons. Sequences were obtained from PBMCs. The receptors here all came from a man in his fifties with multiple sclerosis. Each CDR3 is given with its conserved first and last residue. The D gene is left open where the match is weak. The size field is filled for only some rows; it gives once, few, many or a size class.

CDR3: CASSQVKGSEADTQYF; DNA: TGCGCCAGCAGCCAAGTAAAGGGGTCGGAGGCAGATACGCAGTATTTT; size: -; J: TRBJ2-3; V: TRBV4-1; D: -
CDR3: CASSRDRAQGETQYF; DNA: TGTGCCAGCAGCAGGGACAGGGCGCAAGGAGAGACCCAGTACTTC; size: many; J: TRBJ2-5; V: TRBV7-9; D: TRBD1
CDR3: CATLEGRDNEKLFF; DNA: TGTGCCACCTTAGAGGGGAGGGATAATGAAAAACTGTTTTTT; size: many; J: TRBJ1-4; V: TRBV11-2; D: -
CDR3: CASRPAGGPNEQFF; DNA: TGTGCCAGCAGACCAGCGGGGGGGCCTAATGAGCAGTTCTTC; size: -; J: TRBJ2-1; V: TRBV27; D: TRBD2
CDR3: CASSLTGRPSNYGYTF; DNA: TGTGCCAGCAGCTTAACCGGGCGACCCTCTAACTATGGCTACACCTTC; size: many; J: TRBJ1-2; V: TRBV7-3; D: -
CDR3: CASSSPNVGQAYEQYF; DNA: TGTGCCAGCAGCTCCCCGAACGTCGGACAGGCCTACGAGCAGTACTTC; size: many; J: TRBJ2-7; V: TRBV7-8; D: TRBD1
CDR3: CASSLGTGTATETQYF; DNA: TGTGCCAGCAGCTTAGGTACCGGGACAGCCACGGAGACCCAGTACTTC; size: many; J: TRBJ2-5; V: TRBV13; D: TRBD1
CDR3: CASSLGGATKNIQYF; DNA: TGTGCCAGCAGTTTAGGGGGCGCTACCAAAAACATTCAGTACTTC; size: many; J: TRBJ2-4; V: TRBV12-3/TRBV12-4; D: -
CDR3: CASSRTPGLAAQETQYF; DNA: TGCGCCAGCAGCCGAACCCCGGGACTAGCGGCTCAAGAGACCCAGTACTTC; size: many; J: TRBJ2-5; V: TRBV5-1; D: TRBD2
CDR3: CASSRGYNEQFF; DNA: TGCGCCAGCAGCCGTGGATACAATGAGCAGTTCTTC; size: many; J: TRBJ2-1; V: TRBV5-1; D: -
CDR3: CASSQDRLRDEQFF; DNA: TGTGCCAGCAGCCAAGACCGTCTCAGGGACGAGCAGTTCTTC; size: many; J: TRBJ2-1; V: TRBV3-1; D: -